The 11 T cell receptor beta chains reported below all come from one sample, sequenced in a study of T cells in Graves' hyperthyroidism and ophthalmopathy (dated by TCRdb to about 2019). Receptors were amplified or captured by multiplex PCR. Reads for this sample came from an Illumina HiSeq 2000. The TCR beta CDR3 regions were amplified from the RNA transcripts. The TCR CDR3 was subjected to a first round of RT-PCR using the HTBI primer set and the Qiagen OneStep RT-PCR kit. TCRdb cleaned the public reads at Q25 with fastp, built clones with MiXCR and kept in-frame beta chains. Duplicate CDR3 protein sequences are folded into a single record with the most common DNA and genes. The sample yields under 200,000 distinct CDR3 sequences; less than 10% were counted once. The ten largest clones capture roughly a fifth of the sample. Sequenced sample: blood. The receptor set was obtained from a woman between 18 and 29 years old with Graves' hyperthyroidism that later progressed to Graves' ophthalmopathy.

In its sample, this clonotype was seen many times. The chain joins TRBV27 to TRBJ2-5; D ambiguous. V dropped 5 bases and J dropped 5 bases, with 15 bases sitting between them. In germline, CDR1 is MNHEY, CDR2 SMNVEV (reference sequence). CDR3 length equals 14 residues. CDR3 protein: CASSQTLVGETQYF. The CDR3 nucleotides are TGTGCCAGCAGTCAAACTCTAGTCGGGGAGACCCAGTACTTC.

This clonotype was counted ten times or more. V is TRBV5-1 and J is TRBJ2-2, with D tentatively TRBD1 (5 bases). Germline CDR1 and CDR2: SGHRS and YFSETQ. The V end lost 3 bases, the J end lost 8 bases, and 11 bases lay between the germline ends. The CDR3 loop spans 13 amino acids. The CDR3 loop reads CASSSGARGELFF. CDR3 DNA: TGCGCCAGCAGCTCTGGGGCTAGAGGGGAGCTGTTTTTT.

This clonotype was detected a few times. The chain has TRBV5-6 and TRBJ2-7; D is uncertain. Germline CDR1 and CDR2: SGHDT and YYEEEE. Trimming cost V 4 bases and J 1 base, with 12 bases left between them. The CDR3 runs to 14 residues. DNA for the CDR3: TGTGCCAGCAGCCAGTTGGACCCTTCCTACGAGCAGTACTTC. It encodes CASSQLDPSYEQYF.

This clonotype was seen many times. The chain has TRBV29-1 and TRBJ2-1, with 14 bases matching TRBD2. The CDR3 has 14 amino acids. V lost 6 bases and J lost 8; bases outside the gene matches: 6. Germline values: CDR1 SQVTM, CDR2 ANQGSEA. Here the CDR3 DNA reads TGCAGCGTCGTAGGGACTAGCGGGAGCTATGAGCAGTTCTTC. Its protein product is CSVVGTSGSYEQFF.

Ten or more counts support this clonotype. The chain employs TRBV11-2 and TRBJ1-2; 8 positions match TRBD1. Per germline, CDR1 SGHAT and CDR2 FQNNGV. The CDR3 sequence is 13 residues long. Germline trimming cut 5 bases from V and 4 bases from J; bases unmatched to any gene: 3. The chain's CDR3 is CASSAGGVYGYTF. For the CDR3, the DNA is TGTGCCAGCAGCGCAGGGGGCGTCTATGGCTACACCTTC.

This rearrangement joins TRBV6-1 to TRBJ1-3, with 7 bases fitting TRBD1. Trimming took 6 bases from V and 4 from J; bases not matched to a gene: 15. The CDR3 consists of 17 residues. Germline V lookup: CDR1 MNHNS, CDR2 SASEGT. Here the CDR3 DNA reads TGTGCCAGCAGGCGTCGACGGGACAGATTCTTCGGAAACACCATATATTTT. Amino acid sequence: CASRRRRDRFFGNTIYF.

This chain connects TRBV24-1 to TRBJ2-1, with 9 bases aligning to TRBD1. The ends lost 6 bases at V and 1 base at J; junction bases unmatched: 6. CDR3 length equals 16 residues. Germline CDR1 and CDR2: KGHDR and SFDVKD. This CDR3 is CATSLRGTGSYNEQFF. The DNA for the CDR3 is TGTGCCACCAGTCTCCGCGGGACAGGGTCCTACAATGAGCAGTTCTTC.

This clonotype was observed many times. The chain combines TRBV5-1 with TRBJ2-7; D is unresolved. Germline V gene sequence: CDR1 SGHRS, CDR2 YFSETQ. V was pared by 4 bases and J by 2 bases, with 13 bases between. This CDR3 has 14 residues. The CDR3 reads CASSPSDGAYEQYF. In DNA, the CDR3 is TGCGCCAGCAGCCCATCCGACGGAGCCTACGAGCAGTACTTC.

This clonotype showed up many times. This chain uses TRBV11-2 with TRBJ1-1; maybe TRBD1 (5 bases). Trimming removed 2 bases at V and 1 base at J, with 17 bases between. The CDR3 totals 17 residues. The germline V gene has CDR1 SGHAT and CDR2 FQNNGV. The CDR3 here is CASSLSRWEQANTEAFF. Written as DNA, the CDR3 is TGTGCCAGCAGCTTAAGTCGGTGGGAACAGGCGAACACTGAAGCTTTCTTT.

This chain uses TRBV12-3 or TRBV12-4 with TRBJ1-2; 7 nucleotides align to TRBD1. Losses at the gene ends were 2 bases for V and 3 bases for J; bases not matched to a gene: 6. The CDR3 runs to 15 residues. The CDR3 reads CASSLTGTAYYGYTF. The CDR3 DNA reads as TGTGCCAGCAGTTTAACCGGGACAGCTTACTATGGCTACACCTTC.

This clonotype showed up many times. The rearrangement uses TRBV2 and TRBJ2-7; tentative D call: TRBD2 (6 bases). The V and J ends lost 2 bases and 5 bases respectively, with 13 bases between them. This CDR3 is 14 amino acids long. Germline V lookup: CDR1 SNHLY, CDR2 FYNNEI. The CDR3 reads CASSESGRQNEQYF. The CDR3 DNA reads TGTGCCAGCAGTGAATCGGGGAGGCAGAACGAGCAGTACTTC.